The text below deals with one T cell receptor beta chain. The target antigen is unknown. This entry belongs to a study of vaccination and CD4 T cells after COVID-19. Cultured CD4+ T cells had their DNA profiled by the Oncomine TCR Beta short-read assay. MiXCR was run by TCRdb on the PCR reads, yielding one entry per CDR3 protein. The sample consists of about 14,000 distinct CDR3 sequences, about 31% of them appearing once. Treatment of the sample: approximately 9-day PBMC culture with coronavirus spike peptide pools or control peptides (ViraFEST assay). The CDR3 runs to 14 residues. Germline assignment: CDR1 DFQATT and CDR2 SNEGSKA (reference sequence). V dropped 0 bases and J dropped 14 bases, with 20 bases sitting between them.

Material for sequencing was cultured CD4+ T cells from blood. The sequence came from a human donor with COVID-19. The chain is built from TRBV20-1 and TRBJ2-1; tentatively, D is TRBD1 or TRBD2 (6 bases each). The CDR3 bases are TGCAGTGCTAGAGAGGCAGGGGAGGCTTCTGGGGAGTTCTTC. Translating gives CSAREAGEASGEFF.